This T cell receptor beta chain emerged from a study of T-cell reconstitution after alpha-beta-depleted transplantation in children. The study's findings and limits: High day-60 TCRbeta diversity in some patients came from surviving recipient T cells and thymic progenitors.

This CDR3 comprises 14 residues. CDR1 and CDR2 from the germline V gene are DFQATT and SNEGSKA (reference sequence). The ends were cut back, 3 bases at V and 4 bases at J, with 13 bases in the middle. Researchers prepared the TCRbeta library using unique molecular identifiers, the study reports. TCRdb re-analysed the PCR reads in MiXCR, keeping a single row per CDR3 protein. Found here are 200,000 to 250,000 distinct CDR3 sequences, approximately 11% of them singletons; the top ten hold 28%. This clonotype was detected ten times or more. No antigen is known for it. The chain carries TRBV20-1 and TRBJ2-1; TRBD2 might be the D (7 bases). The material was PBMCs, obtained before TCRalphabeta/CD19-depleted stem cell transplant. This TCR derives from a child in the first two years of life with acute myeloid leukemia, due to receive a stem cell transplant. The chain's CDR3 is CSASRAGAYNEQFF. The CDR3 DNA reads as TGCAGTGCTAGTCGGGCGGGGGCTTACAATGAGCAGTTCTTC.